One and the same sample provided the 8 T cell receptor beta chains below, sequenced in a study of cytomegalovirus exposure and HLA in healthy donors. PCR employed 60 Vbeta and 13 Jbeta primers. Method: immunoSEQ multiplex PCR; TCRdb's copy keeps in-frame clones and lacks some. The sample carries 55,000 to 85,000 clones, 75% to 80% recorded once. Input material: PBMCs. The receptors were sampled from a man aged 18 to 30 in good health and CMV-seropositive.

The chain carries TRBV4-1 and TRBJ2-3, with 12 bases fitting TRBD2. Germline CDR1 is MGHRA and CDR2 is YSYEKL. The CDR3 runs to 15 residues. Germline trimming cut 4 bases from V and 7 bases from J; bases unmatched to any gene: 6. This CDR3 reads CASSPITSGGNTQYF. The CDR3 bases are TGCGCCAGCAGCCCGATTACTAGCGGGGGGAATACGCAGTATTTT.

This chain connects TRBV18 to TRBJ1-6; D not certain. CDR3 length: 14 residues. Per the germline V gene, CDR1 is KGHSH and CDR2 is LQKENI. With 3 bases removed from V and 7 bases from J, the gap between germline ends came to 10 bases. DNA for the CDR3: TGTGCCAGCTCACCGGTACAGACCAATTCACCCCTCCACTTT. It specifies CASSPVQTNSPLHF.

The V call is TRBV6-5, the J call TRBJ1-6; 7 bases map to TRBD1. Germline V gene sequence: CDR1 MNHEY, CDR2 SVGAGI. V was pared by 2 bases and J by 7 bases, with 5 bases of the junction left unmatched. The CDR3 extends over 15 amino acids. CDR3: CASSYATGRNSPLHF. Here the CDR3 DNA reads TGTGCCAGCAGTTACGCGACAGGGAGGAATTCACCCCTCCACTTT.

The genes are TRBV6-6 and TRBJ2-7, with TRBD1 matching 8 bases. CDR1 and CDR2 from the germline V gene are MNHNY and SVGAGI (reference sequence). Trimming removed 6 bases from V and 11 bases from J; junction bases left unmatched: 9. This CDR3 is 12 amino acids long. The CDR3 sequence is CASSFEGQAKYF. CDR3 DNA sequence: TGTGCCAGCAGCTTCGAGGGACAGGCTAAGTACTTC.

The rearrangement joins TRBV6-5 to TRBJ2-5; the match to TRBD2 covers 7 bases. This CDR3 has 14 amino acids. Trimming at V came to 6 bases and at J to 2 bases, leaving 6 bases not matched to a gene. Germline V gene lookup returns CDR1 MNHEY and CDR2 SVGAGI. The CDR3 nucleotides are TGTGCCAGCAGGAAAGGGACTAATCAAGAGACCCAGTACTTC. Its translation: CASRKGTNQETQYF.

The chain is built from TRBV11-2 and TRBJ2-1; D uncertain. Germline-derived CDR1 and CDR2 are SGHAT and FQNNGV. The CDR3 has 13 amino acids. Deletions cut 5 bases from V and 4 bases from J, with 9 bases between. The CDR3 sequence: CASSLGRYNEQFF. The CDR3 DNA is TGTGCCAGCAGCCTAGGGCGGTACAATGAGCAGTTCTTC.

This clone is a singleton in its sample. The chain has TRBV11-3 and TRBJ2-1; 7 nucleotides align to TRBD2. Germline V gives CDR1 SGHNT, CDR2 YENEEA. The CDR3 has 15 residues. The junction had 2 bases not matched to a gene; V was cut back by 3 bases and J by 0 bases. CDR3 sequence: CASSFGGSSYNEQFF. DNA for the CDR3: TGTGCCAGCAGCTTCGGGGGGAGCTCCTACAATGAGCAGTTCTTC.

The chain recombines TRBV30 with TRBJ2-1, with D possibly TRBD2 on 6 matching bases. This CDR3 has 14 amino acids. CDR1 is GTSNPN, CDR2 SVGIG, per germline (reference sequence). V was clipped by 2 bases and J by 5 bases, with 13 bases between them. The CDR3 loop reads CAWSWSGPHNEQFF. The DNA for the CDR3 is TGTGCCTGGAGTTGGAGCGGGCCGCACAATGAGCAGTTCTTC. The full variable domain, completed using reference TRBV30 and TRBJ2-1, is SQTIHQWPATLVQPVGSPLSLECTVEGTSNPNLYWYRQAAGRGLQLLFYSVGIGQISSEVPQNLSASRPQDRQFILSSKKLLLSDSGFYLCAWSWSGPHNEQFFGPGTRLTVL.